Given below is one TCR beta chain in context. The antigen is undetermined. One end of the junction varies from germline; a read error may be responsible. The data derive from a study of T cell repertoires in cytomegalovirus infection. TCRdb re-called the reads through MiXCR, storing one row per CDR3 protein. In the table there are 7,000 to 8,000 distinct CDR3 sequences, 45% to 55% of which are singletons. From germline, CDR1 is SGHRS and CDR2 YFSETQ. The CDR3 is 15 amino acids. The rearrangement joins TRBV5-1 to TRBJ2-1; D may be TRBD2 (6 bases). Source material: PBMCs, sequenced either directly or after in vitro stimulation (not recorded which). The sequence came from a human donor in good health (CMV status not recorded). Some clones in this sample may be carry-over from other donors' samples. Here the CDR3 reads CSISLYSTAGNEPFF. DNA for the CDR3: TGCTCCATCAGCTTGTACTCGACAGCGGGCAATGAGCCGTTCTTC. The variable domain in full, completed from reference TRBV5-1 and TRBJ2-1, reads KAGVTQTPRYLIKTRGQQVTLSCSPISGHRSVSWYQQTPGQGLQFLFEYFSETQRNKGNFPGRFSGRQFSNSRSEMNVSTLELGDSALYLCSISLYSTAGNEPFFGPGTRLTVL.